Following are 12 T cell receptor beta chains from one sample sequenced in a study of blood T cell repertoires in COVID-19 (TCRdb year 2020). The library came from the immunoSEQ multiplex PCR assay. TCRdb's version of the immuneACCESS table is confined to in-frame rearrangements and falls short of the full clone set. An unresolved V gene accounts for under half of the shortfall where checked; the remainder is of unknown origin. The sample has a few hundred thousand clones on record, about nine tenths of them singletons. The ten most abundant clones make up around 0.94% of the sample. The specimen was PBMCs or T cells enriched from blood (not recorded which). These receptors came from a woman between 35 and 50 years old who had been exposed to COVID-19.

The rearrangement joins TRBV12-5 to TRBJ1-3, with 7 bases lining up with TRBD1. CDR3 length: 18 residues. CDR1 is LGHNT and CDR2 is FRNRAP in the germline V gene. J was trimmed by 6 bases and V by 3 bases; bases with no gene match: 17. In DNA form, the CDR3 reads TGTGCTAGTGGTTTTTTCGGGAAAGACGACAGGGATCTAAACACCATATATTTT. The encoded protein is CASGFFGKDDRDLNTIYF.

The chain is built from TRBV29-1 and TRBJ2-7; possible D gene TRBD1, 6 bases. Germline CDR1 reads SQVTM; CDR2 reads ANQGSEA. The length of the CDR3 is 13 residues. V was clipped by 4 bases and J by 1 base, with 11 bases between them. CDR3: CSVVSDRSYEQYF. The CDR3 bases are TGCAGCGTTGTTTCGGACAGATCCTACGAGCAGTACTTC.

The V gene is TRBV9, the J gene TRBJ1-5, with 7 bases identical to TRBD1. The CDR3 extends over 15 amino acids. Germline lookup yields CDR1 SGDLS and CDR2 YYNGEE. V dropped 3 bases and J dropped 1; count of bases not matched to a gene: 4. The CDR3: CASSETQGSNQPQHF. CDR3 sequence (DNA): TGTGCCAGCAGCGAGACACAGGGGAGCAATCAGCCCCAGCATTTT.

This sequence joins TRBV5-6 and TRBJ2-1, with TRBD2 matching over 10 bases. The V gene's germline CDR1 is SGHDT and CDR2 YYEEEE. There are 17 residues in the CDR3. Germline trimming cut 0 bases from V and 7 bases from J; bases unmatched to any gene: 10. CDR3 sequence (DNA): TGTGCCAGCAGCTTGGCCCTAAGACTAGCGGGTGATAATGAGCAGTTCTTC. It codes for CASSLALRLAGDNEQFF. Filled out from reference TRBV5-6 and TRBJ2-1, the complete variable domain reads DAGVTQSPTHLIKTRGQQVTLRCSPKSGHDTVSWYQQALGQGPQFIFQYYEEEERQRGNFPDRFSGHQFPNYSSELNVNALLLGDSALYLCASSLALRLAGDNEQFFGPGTRLTVL.

The V call is TRBV12-3 or TRBV12-4, the J call TRBJ2-5, with a possible D match to TRBD1 (5 bases). V lost 3 bases to trimming and J lost 5 bases, with 10 bases between them. CDR3 length equals 13 residues. CDR3 loop: CASSLSGMETQYF. CDR3 DNA sequence: TGTGCCAGCAGTTTGTCAGGGATGGAGACCCAGTACTTC.

The chain couples TRBV6-6 to TRBJ1-1; D gene ambiguous. Germline V gene data show CDR1 as MNHNY and CDR2 as SVGAGI (reference sequence). V lost 5 bases and J lost 3, with 10 bases in between. The CDR3 consists of 13 residues. The CDR3 region has the DNA TGTGCCAGCAGTAAGAAGCTGGACACTGAAGCTTTCTTT. Translation: CASSKKLDTEAFF.

The V call is TRBV28, the J call TRBJ1-4; D not certain. Germline lookup yields CDR1 MDHEN and CDR2 SYDVKM. V was shortened by 6 bases and J by 0 bases, with 14 bases between the two germline ends. The CDR3 is 16 residues long. The CDR3 here is CASSSPGSATNEKLFF. The CDR3 DNA follows: TGTGCCAGCAGCTCCCCCGGGTCCGCAACTAATGAAAAACTGTTTTTT.

The chain has TRBV5-1 and TRBJ2-7; D possibly corresponds to TRBD1 (5 bases). The V gene's germline CDR1 is SGHRS and CDR2 YFSETQ. The CDR3 is 16 residues long. Trimming removed 0 bases from V and 2 bases from J, with 15 bases in between. In DNA form, the CDR3 reads TGCGCCAGCAGCTTGGGGGGCCCCAGGGTAACCTACGAGCAGTACTTC. Translated, it gives CASSLGGPRVTYEQYF. The variable domain in full, with the rest retrieved from reference TRBV5-1 and TRBJ2-7, is KAGVTQTPRYLIKTRGQQVTLSCSPISGHRSVSWYQQTPGQGLQFLFEYFSETQRNKGNFPGRFSGRQFSNSRSEMNVSTLELGDSALYLCASSLGGPRVTYEQYFGPGTRLTVT.

For the CDR3, the DNA is TGTGCCAGCAGCGTGACTAGCGGGCCAACCTACGAGCAGTACTTC. It specifies CASSVTSGPTYEQYF. The V call is TRBV9, the J call TRBJ2-7, with 10 bases that match TRBD2. This CDR3 contains 15 residues. From germline, CDR1 is SGDLS and CDR2 YYNGEE. Trimming took 2 bases from V and 2 from J; bases not matched to a gene: 4. The variable domain in full, with the rest retrieved from reference TRBV9 and TRBJ2-7, is DSGVTQTPKHLITATGQRVTLRCSPRSGDLSVYWYQQSLDQGLQFLIQYYNGEERAKGNILERFSAQQFPDLHSELNLSSLELGDSALYFCASSVTSGPTYEQYFGPGTRLTVT.

The chain uses TRBV30 and TRBJ1-2, with a tentative D call TRBD1 (6 bases). The CDR3 covers 14 residues. Trimming pared 4 bases from V and 0 bases from J, leaving 12 bases between. Germline CDR1 reads GTSNPN; CDR2 reads SVGIG (reference sequence). The CDR3 bases are TGTGCCTGGAAGCAGGGGACCTCTAACTATGGCTACACCTTC. The encoded protein is CAWKQGTSNYGYTF.

The J gene is TRBJ1-3, the V gene TRBV5-1; 7 bases agree with TRBD1. This CDR3 comprises 17 residues. Germline lookup yields CDR1 SGHRS and CDR2 YFSETQ. Germline trimming cut 4 bases from V and 0 bases from J; bases unmatched to any gene: 10. As DNA, the CDR3 is TGCGCCAGCAGCCCGGCCCGGGACAGTAACTCTGGAAACACCATATATTTT. It is translated as CASSPARDSNSGNTIYF.

J is TRBJ2-7 and V is TRBV5-8; D perhaps matches TRBD1 (5 bases). Germline V gives CDR1 SGHTS, CDR2 YDEGEE. V shed 6 bases and J shed 0 bases, with 16 bases lying between them. The CDR3 totals 15 residues. This chain's CDR3 is CASTATADFSYEQYF. CDR3 nucleotides: TGTGCCAGCACCGCGACAGCAGACTTCTCCTACGAGCAGTACTTC.